This T cell receptor (beta chain) was documented in a study of blood T cell repertoires in COVID-19. Study overall: COVID-19 samples, acute and convalescent, were from the United States, Italy and Spain. T cells, B-cell-depleted T cells, or PBMCs supplied cDNA or gDNA.

The authors' processing: Reference gene primer amplification yielded estimated nucleated cell counts. Profiled with immunoSEQ multiplex PCR; TCRdb holds only in-frame clones, not every one. Clonal size and the V and J genes are those of that table, whereas D and trimming came from the DNA. The sample has fewer than 250,000 clones; about 86% are singletons. The age range of participants was 18 to 89 years, with residence in about 25 US areas. This sequence was found in a woman between 45 and 65 years old with acute COVID-19. The specimen was PBMCs or T cells enriched from blood (not recorded which).

The CDR3 bases are TGTGCCACCAGTCCCGGGACAGGGGCCAAAAACATTCAGTACTTC. It translates to CATSPGTGAKNIQYF. This chain links TRBV24-1 with TRBJ2-4; TRBD1 aligns across 9 bases. In germline, CDR1 is KGHDR, CDR2 SFDVKD. This CDR3 is built from 15 residues. Unmatched junction bases numbered 3, after V lost 6 bases and J lost 1 base.